This T cell receptor (beta chain) appears in the sequencing data of a study of OX40 agonist ivuxolimab in advanced cancers. Background on the study: Patients in the trial were receiving intravenous ivuxolimab every 2 weeks, at doses of 0.01 to 10 mg/kg. Those enrolled were approximately 87% male, with a mean age of around 60 years and ages from about 20 to 90.

Profiling relied on immunoSEQ multiplex PCR, and the TCRdb table lists in-frame clones only, not all of them. The table has tens of thousands of clones, roughly 90% seen once; the top ten hold almost 0.45%. Germline V gene sequence: CDR1 SNHLY, CDR2 FYNNEI. V dropped 8 bases and J dropped 3 bases, with 8 bases sitting between them. This CDR3 contains 13 residues. Sequenced here: CD4+ or CD8+ T cells sorted from blood, sampled in a trial of the OX40 agonist ivuxolimab. This receptor was obtained from an adult with an advanced solid tumor such as melanoma, head and neck, liver or kidney cancer. The rearrangement joins TRBV2 to TRBJ2-6; D uncertain. CDR3 nucleotides: TGTGCCAGCTTAAGGAGTGGGGCCAACGTCCTGACTTTC. Translated, it gives CASLRSGANVLTF.